Listed below are T cell receptor beta chains from one sample, sequenced in a study of T cells after yellow fever vaccination. TCRdb used MiXCR to reprocess the 5' RACE reads, holding one entry per CDR3 protein. Altogether fewer than 350,000 distinct CDR3 sequences are present, approximately 4% being singletons, with the ten largest covering just under 20%. This specimen was PBMCs, taken 15 days after the yellow fever booster vaccination. The receptors shown here come from a man between 18 and 29 years old who received the YFV17D yellow fever vaccine. Both conserved end residues are part of each CDR3. The order of the fields is D gene, clone size, J gene, V gene, CDR3 protein, CDR3 DNA. A D gene is named only where the DNA matches it firmly. Not every row has a clone size; where given, it reads once, few, many or a size class.

d_call: TRBD2; clone_size: few; j_call: TRBJ2-1; v_call: TRBV7-2; cdr3_aa: CASSARWTSGGHNEQFF; cdr3_nt: TGTGCCAGCAGCGCAAGATGGACTAGCGGGGGACACAATGAGCAGTTCTTC
d_call: -; clone_size: many; j_call: TRBJ2-3; v_call: TRBV6-2/TRBV6-3; cdr3_aa: CASSHRDWWDTQYF; cdr3_nt: TGTGCCAGCAGTCACCGGGACTGGTGGGATACGCAGTATTTT
d_call: -; clone_size: many; j_call: TRBJ1-4; v_call: TRBV28; cdr3_aa: CASSLTNEKLFF; cdr3_nt: TGTGCCAGCAGTTTAACGAATGAAAAACTGTTTTTT
d_call: TRBD1; clone_size: many; j_call: TRBJ2-7; v_call: TRBV5-1; cdr3_aa: CASSSTGGRYEQYF; cdr3_nt: TGCGCCAGCAGCTCTACAGGGGGCAGGTACGAGCAGTACTTC
d_call: TRBD1; clone_size: many; j_call: TRBJ2-2; v_call: TRBV25-1; cdr3_aa: CASTDRGGGELFF; cdr3_nt: TGTGCCAGCACCGACAGGGGAGGCGGGGAGCTGTTTTTT
d_call: -; clone_size: few; j_call: TRBJ1-6; v_call: TRBV18; cdr3_aa: CASSLSVNSPLHF; cdr3_nt: TGTGCCAGCTCACTTTCAGTTAATTCACCCCTCCACTTT
d_call: -; clone_size: many; j_call: TRBJ2-3; v_call: TRBV7-3; cdr3_aa: CASSLRAAGVTDTQYF; cdr3_nt: TGTGCCAGCAGCTTAAGGGCAGCTGGGGTCACAGATACGCAGTATTTT
d_call: -; clone_size: -; j_call: TRBJ2-1; v_call: TRBV5-4; cdr3_aa: CASSFGSRGGNEQFF; cdr3_nt: TGTGCCAGCAGCTTCGGGTCCCGGGGCGGCAATGAGCAGTTCTTC
d_call: TRBD2; clone_size: many; j_call: TRBJ2-5; v_call: TRBV6-1; cdr3_aa: CAIPIWSSGGTQETQYF; cdr3_nt: TGTGCCATCCCGATCTGGTCTAGCGGGGGGACCCAAGAGACCCAGTACTTC
d_call: -; clone_size: -; j_call: TRBJ1-1; v_call: TRBV9; cdr3_aa: CASSPFLQGLGTEAFF; cdr3_nt: TGTGCCAGCAGCCCCTTTCTACAGGGTTTGGGCACTGAAGCTTTCTTT
d_call: TRBD1; clone_size: -; j_call: TRBJ1-2; v_call: TRBV28; cdr3_aa: CASSDRGSDGYTF; cdr3_nt: TGTGCCAGCAGTGACAGGGGTTCTGATGGCTACACCTTC
d_call: TRBD1; clone_size: few; j_call: TRBJ2-5; v_call: TRBV5-1; cdr3_aa: CASSRVGTGIQETQYF; cdr3_nt: TGCGCCAGCAGCCGCGTCGGGACAGGCATCCAAGAGACCCAGTACTTC
d_call: TRBD1; clone_size: few; j_call: TRBJ1-1; v_call: TRBV18; cdr3_aa: CASSPPAGGNTEAFF; cdr3_nt: TGTGCCAGCTCACCACCGGCAGGGGGGAACACTGAAGCTTTCTTT
d_call: TRBD2; clone_size: many; j_call: TRBJ2-1; v_call: TRBV4-2; cdr3_aa: CASSLLAGGNNEQFF; cdr3_nt: TGTGCCAGCAGCCTGCTGGCGGGGGGGAACAATGAGCAGTTCTTC
d_call: -; clone_size: many; j_call: TRBJ2-6; v_call: TRBV9; cdr3_aa: CASSGEGHRSSGANVLTF; cdr3_nt: TGTGCCAGCAGCGGGGAGGGACACCGGAGTTCTGGGGCCAACGTCCTGACTTTC
d_call: -; clone_size: many; j_call: TRBJ2-3; v_call: TRBV10-3; cdr3_aa: CAISEGADTQYF; cdr3_nt: TGTGCCATCAGTGAAGGGGCAGATACGCAGTATTTT
d_call: TRBD2; clone_size: many; j_call: TRBJ2-3; v_call: TRBV20-1; cdr3_aa: CSARLAGRTDTQYF; cdr3_nt: TGCAGTGCTAGACTAGCGGGGCGCACAGATACGCAGTATTTT
d_call: TRBD1; clone_size: -; j_call: TRBJ1-2; v_call: TRBV6-6; cdr3_aa: CASSPLGQSYTF; cdr3_nt: TGTGCCAGCAGCCCCCTGGGACAGAGCTACACCTTC
d_call: -; clone_size: many; j_call: TRBJ1-5; v_call: TRBV7-9; cdr3_aa: CASSQQDQPQHF; cdr3_nt: TGTGCCAGCAGCCAACAAGATCAGCCCCAGCATTTT
d_call: -; clone_size: -; j_call: TRBJ2-1; v_call: TRBV5-1; cdr3_aa: CASSLRDGTYNEQFF; cdr3_nt: TGCGCCAGCAGCCTCCGGGACGGAACCTACAATGAGCAGTTCTTC
d_call: -; clone_size: -; j_call: TRBJ1-3; v_call: TRBV20-1; cdr3_aa: CSARNSGNTIYF; cdr3_nt: TGCAGTGCTAGAAACTCTGGAAACACCATATATTTT
d_call: -; clone_size: few; j_call: TRBJ1-1; v_call: TRBV2; cdr3_aa: CASISRDTEAFF; cdr3_nt: TGTGCCAGCATTAGCCGGGACACTGAAGCTTTCTTT
d_call: -; clone_size: -; j_call: TRBJ2-6; v_call: TRBV28; cdr3_aa: CASRAGSSGANVLTF; cdr3_nt: TGTGCCAGCAGAGCCGGGAGCTCTGGGGCCAACGTCCTGACTTTC
d_call: TRBD1; clone_size: many; j_call: TRBJ2-5; v_call: TRBV5-6; cdr3_aa: CASNPTGEETQYF; cdr3_nt: TGTGCCAGCAACCCCACAGGGGAAGAGACCCAGTACTTC
d_call: -; clone_size: many; j_call: TRBJ2-2; v_call: TRBV7-6; cdr3_aa: CASSLVRGVTGELFF; cdr3_nt: TGTGCCAGCAGCTTAGTGAGGGGCGTCACCGGGGAGCTGTTTTTT
d_call: TRBD1; clone_size: many; j_call: TRBJ2-3; v_call: TRBV6-5; cdr3_aa: CASSYSGQVSSDTQYF; cdr3_nt: TGTGCCAGCAGTTACTCGGGACAGGTCTCATCAGATACGCAGTATTTT
d_call: -; clone_size: many; j_call: TRBJ1-5; v_call: TRBV6-2/TRBV6-3; cdr3_aa: CASSFSKGGRARSNQPQHF; cdr3_nt: TGTGCCAGCAGTTTCAGTAAGGGCGGCAGGGCGAGAAGCAATCAGCCCCAGCATTTT
d_call: TRBD1; clone_size: few; j_call: TRBJ1-1; v_call: TRBV5-1; cdr3_aa: CASSLGQGIAEAFF; cdr3_nt: TGCGCCAGCAGCTTGGGACAGGGAATTGCTGAAGCTTTCTTT
d_call: -; clone_size: many; j_call: TRBJ1-5; v_call: TRBV5-1; cdr3_aa: CASSLGAGGNQPQHF; cdr3_nt: TGCGCCAGCAGCTTGGGGGCAGGAGGCAATCAGCCCCAGCATTTT
d_call: TRBD1; clone_size: many; j_call: TRBJ2-5; v_call: TRBV24-1; cdr3_aa: CATSEGGTGGETQYF; cdr3_nt: TGTGCCACCAGTGAGGGCGGGACAGGGGGAGAGACCCAGTACTTC
d_call: TRBD1; clone_size: many; j_call: TRBJ2-2; v_call: TRBV5-1; cdr3_aa: CASRTTGATNTGELFF; cdr3_nt: TGCGCCAGCAGGACAACAGGGGCCACGAACACCGGGGAGCTGTTTTTT
d_call: -; clone_size: -; j_call: TRBJ1-2; v_call: TRBV5-5; cdr3_aa: CASSKGEPYGYTF; cdr3_nt: TGTGCCAGCAGCAAGGGGGAGCCCTATGGCTACACCTTC
d_call: -; clone_size: few; j_call: TRBJ1-6; v_call: TRBV2; cdr3_aa: CASRVGSSSYNSPLHF; cdr3_nt: TGTGCCAGCAGGGTCGGCTCCAGCTCCTATAATTCACCCCTCCACTTT
d_call: -; clone_size: many; j_call: TRBJ2-2; v_call: TRBV11-2; cdr3_aa: CASSLAGATGELFF; cdr3_nt: TGTGCCAGCAGCTTAGCGGGAGCTACCGGGGAGCTGTTTTTT
d_call: TRBD1; clone_size: few; j_call: TRBJ2-5; v_call: TRBV24-1; cdr3_aa: CATSDTRGDRGGETQYF; cdr3_nt: TGTGCCACCAGTGACACCCGCGGAGACAGGGGAGGAGAGACCCAGTACTTC
d_call: -; clone_size: few; j_call: TRBJ1-5; v_call: TRBV7-9; cdr3_aa: CASSPGANQPQHF; cdr3_nt: TGTGCCAGCAGCCCGGGAGCCAATCAGCCCCAGCATTTT
d_call: -; clone_size: many; j_call: TRBJ1-1; v_call: TRBV5-1; cdr3_aa: CASSFGGAFMNTEAFF; cdr3_nt: TGCGCCAGCAGCTTCGGGGGTGCGTTCATGAACACTGAAGCTTTCTTT
d_call: -; clone_size: many; j_call: TRBJ1-2; v_call: TRBV25-1; cdr3_aa: CASSRGNYGYTF; cdr3_nt: TGTGCCAGCAGCCGGGGTAACTATGGCTACACCTTC
d_call: TRBD2; clone_size: many; j_call: TRBJ2-7; v_call: TRBV5-1; cdr3_aa: CASSAQRGGSYEQYF; cdr3_nt: TGCGCCAGCAGCGCCCAGCGGGGGGGCTCCTACGAGCAGTACTTC
d_call: TRBD1; clone_size: few; j_call: TRBJ1-6; v_call: TRBV3-1; cdr3_aa: CASSYGQGIGSPLHF; cdr3_nt: TGTGCCAGCAGCTACGGACAGGGTATCGGGTCACCCCTCCACTTT
d_call: -; clone_size: many; j_call: TRBJ2-2; v_call: TRBV12-3/TRBV12-4; cdr3_aa: CASAANTGELFF; cdr3_nt: TGTGCCAGCGCGGCGAACACCGGGGAGCTGTTTTTT
d_call: -; clone_size: few; j_call: TRBJ2-3; v_call: TRBV7-9; cdr3_aa: CASSLKSGTQYF; cdr3_nt: TGTGCCAGCAGCTTAAAGTCTGGTACGCAGTATTTT
d_call: TRBD1; clone_size: many; j_call: TRBJ2-7; v_call: TRBV27; cdr3_aa: CASSARGQGPYEQYF; cdr3_nt: TGTGCCAGCAGTGCCAGGGGACAGGGCCCCTACGAGCAGTACTTC
d_call: -; clone_size: many; j_call: TRBJ2-2; v_call: TRBV4-3; cdr3_aa: CASSRIGGRHPGELFF; cdr3_nt: TGCGCCAGCAGCCGCATAGGGGGGCGCCACCCCGGGGAGCTGTTTTTT
d_call: TRBD2; clone_size: many; j_call: TRBJ2-1; v_call: TRBV7-6; cdr3_aa: CASSRPSGGAYNEQFF; cdr3_nt: TGTGCCAGCAGCAGACCCAGCGGGGGAGCCTACAATGAGCAGTTCTTC